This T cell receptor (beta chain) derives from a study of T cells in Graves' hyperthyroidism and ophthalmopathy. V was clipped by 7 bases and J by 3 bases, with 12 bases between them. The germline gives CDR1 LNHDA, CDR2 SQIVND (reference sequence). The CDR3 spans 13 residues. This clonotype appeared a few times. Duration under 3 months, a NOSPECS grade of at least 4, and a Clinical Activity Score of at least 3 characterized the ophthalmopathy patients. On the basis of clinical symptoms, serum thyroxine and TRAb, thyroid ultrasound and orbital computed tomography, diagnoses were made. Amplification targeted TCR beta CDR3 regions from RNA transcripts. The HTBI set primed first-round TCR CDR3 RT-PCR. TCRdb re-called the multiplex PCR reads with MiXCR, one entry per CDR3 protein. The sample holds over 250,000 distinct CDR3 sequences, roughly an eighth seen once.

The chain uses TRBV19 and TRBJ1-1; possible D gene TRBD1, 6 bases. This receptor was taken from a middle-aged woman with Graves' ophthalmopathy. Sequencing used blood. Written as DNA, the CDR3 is TGTGCCAGTAAGAACAGGGACTACACTGAAGCTTTCTTT. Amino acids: CASKNRDYTEAFF.